The 2 T cell receptor beta chains below were found in one sample sequenced in a study of technical replicates of blood from a few donors. The data were produced by immunoSEQ multiplex PCR, yet TCRdb's version contains in-frame clones alone and is incomplete. The sample holds 80,000 to 95,000 clones, around 96% seen once. The sample consisted of T cells isolated from PBMCs. The receptors shown here come from a human donor in good health.

This rearrangement joins TRBV27 to TRBJ1-1; D ambiguous. Trimming removed 2 bases from V and 1 base from J, with 5 bases in between. The CDR3 is 13 residues long. CDR1 and CDR2 (germline): MNHEY, SMNVEV (reference sequence). The CDR3 is CASSLGRNTEAFF. The DNA of the CDR3 is TGTGCCAGCAGTTTAGGCAGGAACACTGAAGCTTTCTTT.

The J gene is TRBJ2-7, the V gene TRBV28; D not resolved. Germline V gene lookup returns CDR1 MDHEN and CDR2 SYDVKM. V was trimmed by 6 bases and J by 0 bases, leaving 12 bases between them. The CDR3 has 14 amino acids. CDR3 sequence reads: CASRPRHPSYEQYF. The CDR3 DNA reads TGTGCCAGCAGACCGAGACATCCCTCCTACGAGCAGTACTTC.